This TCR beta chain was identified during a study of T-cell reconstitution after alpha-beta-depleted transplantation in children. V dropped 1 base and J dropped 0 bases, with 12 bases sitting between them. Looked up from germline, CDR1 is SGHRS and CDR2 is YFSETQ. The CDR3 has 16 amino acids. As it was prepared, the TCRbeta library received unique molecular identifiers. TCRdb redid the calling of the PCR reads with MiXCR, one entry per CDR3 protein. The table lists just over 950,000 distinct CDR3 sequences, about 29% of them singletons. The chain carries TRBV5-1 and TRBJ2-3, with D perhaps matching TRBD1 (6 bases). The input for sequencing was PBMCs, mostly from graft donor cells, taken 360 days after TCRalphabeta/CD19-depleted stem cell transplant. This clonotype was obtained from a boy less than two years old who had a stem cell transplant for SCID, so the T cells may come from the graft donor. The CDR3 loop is CASSLMEGQSTDTQYF. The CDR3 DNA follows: TGCGCCAGCAGCTTGATGGAAGGACAGAGCACAGATACGCAGTATTTT. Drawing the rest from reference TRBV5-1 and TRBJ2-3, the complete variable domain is KAGVTQTPRYLIKTRGQQVTLSCSPISGHRSVSWYQQTPGQGLQFLFEYFSETQRNKGNFPGRFSGRQFSNSRSEMNVSTLELGDSALYLCASSLMEGQSTDTQYFGPGTRLTVL.